These 22 T cell receptor beta chains were sequenced from one sample in a study of regulatory T cells in long-lasting Graves disease. Time point reported: newly diagnosed GD, antithyroid drugs for less than 3 months. Scientists built the TCR library using RNA that was extracted from PBMCs. Arm-PCR of CDR3 regions and iRepertoire HTBI primers were the basis on which TCR beta libraries were built. Each CDR3 protein gets one entry after TCRdb re-called the multiplex PCR reads with MiXCR. The sample contains hundreds of thousands of distinct CDR3 sequences, roughly 13% of which appear only once. This same sample was also part of a study on T cells in Graves' hyperthyroidism and ophthalmopathy.

The specimen was peripheral blood mononuclear cells (PBMCs), collected at new diagnosis, from a patient treated with antithyroid drugs. All receptors derive from a man between 25 and 39 years old with Graves disease.

Many counts were recorded for this clonotype. This chain connects TRBV9 to TRBJ2-1; D remains unclear. The CDR3 totals 12 residues. Trimming took off 2 bases at V and 2 bases at J, with 2 bases between the two ends. CDR1 is SGDLS and CDR2 is YYNGEE in the germline V gene. DNA for the CDR3: TGTGCCAGCAGCGTCACCTACAATGAGCAGTTCTTC. It yields the protein CASSVTYNEQFF.

This clonotype was counted at least ten times. This chain links TRBV20-1 with TRBJ1-3, with D possibly TRBD1 on 5 matching bases. With 3 bases removed from V and 0 bases from J, the gap between germline ends came to 12 bases. This CDR3 has 15 residues. CDR1 is DFQATT and CDR2 is SNEGSKA in the germline V gene (reference sequence). In DNA, the CDR3 is TGCAGTGCTAGGCCCCGACAGTCCTCTGGAAACACCATATATTTT. Amino acid sequence: CSARPRQSSGNTIYF.

This sequence joins TRBV7-8 and TRBJ1-4, with TRBD1 matching over 7 bases. The CDR3 is 19 amino acids. With V trimmed by 0 bases and J by 0 bases, 10 bases remained unmatched. Germline values: CDR1 SGHVS, CDR2 FQNEAQ. The CDR3 sequence: CASSLARDSLLATNEKLFF. The CDR3, as DNA: TGTGCCAGCAGCTTAGCGAGGGACAGCCTACTCGCAACTAATGAAAAACTGTTTTTT.

Turning to this clonotype: Just one base apart from a much larger clone, this may be a read error. The chain uses TRBV11-2 and TRBJ2-2; possible D gene TRBD2, 5 bases. Trimming took 8 bases from V and 6 from J, leaving 16 bases between them. From germline, CDR1 is SGHAT and CDR2 FQNNGV. The CDR3 is 14 residues long. The CDR3 coding sequence is TGTGCCAGCTACTTTGGGTCAGCGGCCGGGGAGCTGTTTTTT. This translates into CASYFGSAAGELFF. Combining the CDR3 with reference TRBV11-2 and TRBJ2-2 gives the whole variable domain EAGVAQSPRYKIIEKRQSVAFWCNPISGHATLYWYQQILGQGPKLLIQFQNNGVVDDSQLPKDRFSAERLKGVDSTLKIQPAKLEDSAVYLCASYFGSAAGELFFGEGSRLTVL.

The chain has TRBV6-4 and TRBJ1-3; D not resolved. In germline, CDR1 is MRHNA, CDR2 SNTAGT. Trimming took off 7 bases at V and 14 bases at J, with 9 bases between the two ends. The CDR3 extends over 9 amino acids. Written as DNA, the CDR3 is TGTGCCAGCACTGTTACCGTATATTTT. Its translation is CASTVTVYF.

In its sample, this clonotype was seen many times. DNA of the CDR3: TGTGCCAGCTCACTGCTAGGGGGACAAGAGACCCAGTACTTC. Translated, it gives CASSLLGGQETQYF. V gene TRBV18 combines with J gene TRBJ2-5, with D maybe TRBD1 (6 bases). The germline V gene encodes CDR1 KGHSH and CDR2 LQKENI. The CDR3 contains 14 residues. The V gene lost 4 bases and the J gene lost 2 bases, with 11 bases spanning the gap.

This clonotype was observed at least ten times. This sequence joins TRBV6-2 or TRBV6-3 and TRBJ2-7, with 8 positions matching TRBD2. Per the germline V gene, CDR1 is MNHEY and CDR2 is SVGEGT. The V gene end was trimmed by 6 bases and the J gene end by 6 bases; junction bases not matched to a gene: 7. The CDR3 is 13 residues long. The CDR3 DNA reads TGTGCCAGCAGCTTCGGGACTAGAAGCGAGCAGTACTTC. Residues: CASSFGTRSEQYF.

This clonotype was counted many times. The chain links TRBV20-1 to TRBJ1-1; D remains unclear. This CDR3 has 8 amino acids. Germline V lookup: CDR1 DFQATT, CDR2 SNEGSKA (reference sequence). The CDR3 DNA reads as TGCAGCGTTCGAGAAGCTTTCTTT. Protein product: CSVREAFF.

The count of this clonotype is one. For the CDR3, the DNA is TGTGCCAGCAAAGGGGCCGGGTTCAAAGAGACCCAGTACTTC. Translated, it gives CASKGAGFKETQYF. This chain connects TRBV27 to TRBJ2-1; D might be TRBD1 (5 bases). The J call may be incorrect, as the DNA end agrees better with TRBJ2-5. Germline CDR1 is MNHEY and CDR2 is SMNVEV (reference sequence). The CDR3 is 14 residues long.

This clonotype was recorded many times. V usage is TRBV20-1 and J usage is TRBJ2-4, with 7 bases that match TRBD2. Trimming cost V 5 bases and J 6 bases; bases outside gene matches: 13. Germline CDR1 and CDR2: DFQATT and SNEGSKA (reference sequence). This CDR3 has 15 residues. The CDR3 protein is CSAAGREVTGNIQYF. CDR3 sequence (DNA): TGCAGTGCTGCCGGCCGGGAGGTGACTGGAAACATTCAGTACTTC.

This clonotype has ten or more counts. The J gene is TRBJ2-1, the V gene TRBV18; 10 positions agree with TRBD1. The CDR3 loop spans 15 amino acids. CDR1 KGHSH and CDR2 LQKENI come from the germline V gene. The trim removed 4 bases at V and 8 bases at J, leaving 8 bases unmatched. This chain's CDR3 is CASSLRGQGRYEQFF. As DNA, the CDR3 is TGTGCCAGCTCACTTCGGGGACAGGGGCGTTATGAGCAGTTCTTC.

This clonotype has at least ten counts. The chain employs TRBV5-1 and TRBJ1-3; TRBD1 is a possible D gene (5 bases). V gave up 5 bases and J gave up 8 bases, with 14 bases separating them. The germline gives CDR1 SGHRS, CDR2 YFSETQ. The CDR3 runs 13 residues. In DNA form, the CDR3 reads TGCGCCAGCAGTACAGCCCGGGGGGACACCATATATTTT. Translated: CASSTARGDTIYF.

This chain's CDR3 is CASTRGDTGELFF. The CDR3 DNA sequence: TGTGCCAGTACCAGGGGGGACACCGGGGAGCTGTTTTTT. This sequence joins TRBV19 and TRBJ2-2; possible D gene TRBD1, 7 bases. V was clipped by 7 bases and J by 3 bases, with 9 bases between them. This CDR3 spans 13 amino acids. Germline V gene data show CDR1 as LNHDA and CDR2 as SQIVND (reference sequence).

Comments on this clonotype: A much bigger clone sits one base away, suggesting this may be a read error. The chain employs TRBV7-3 and TRBJ2-1; D is possibly TRBD2 (5 bases). The length of the CDR3 is 13 residues. Germline lookup yields CDR1 SGHTA and CDR2 FQGTGA. CDR3 loop: CASSPTSYKEQFF. For the CDR3, the DNA is TGTGCCAGCAGCCCAACTAGTTACAAAGAGCAGTTCTTC.

This clonotype has only a few counts. The rearrangement joins TRBV20-1 to TRBJ2-3; D is perhaps TRBD2 (5 bases). Germline V gene lookup returns CDR1 DFQATT and CDR2 SNEGSKA (reference sequence). CDR3 length equals 11 residues. Trimming stripped 4 bases from V and 4 bases from J, with 6 bases between. The CDR3 DNA is TGCAGTGCTAAACTAGCAGATACGCAGTATTTT. This gives the protein CSAKLADTQYF.

This clonotype was observed many times. V usage is TRBV2 and J usage is TRBJ2-3; 11 nucleotides agree with TRBD2. CDR3 length equals 16 residues. The junction had 6 bases not matched to a gene; V was cut back by 3 bases and J by 4 bases. Germline assignment: CDR1 SNHLY and CDR2 FYNNEI. The CDR3 sequence is CASSELTSGSSDTQYF. The CDR3 nucleotides read TGTGCCAGCAGTGAGTTAACTAGCGGGAGTTCAGATACGCAGTATTTT.

This clonotype was counted at least ten times. The rearrangement uses TRBV5-1 and TRBJ2-7; maybe TRBD1 (6 bases). The CDR3 is made up of 13 amino acids. The ends were cut back, 7 bases at V and 4 bases at J, with 15 bases in the middle. Germline loops: CDR1 SGHRS, CDR2 YFSETQ. The CDR3 DNA sequence: TGCGCCAGCCGCCCTGGACAGCAATACGAGCAGTACTTC. It specifies CASRPGQQYEQYF.

The rearrangement links TRBV20-1 to TRBJ2-7, with TRBD1 matching 11 bases. V trimming: 2 bases; J trimming: 3 bases; junction bases outside the gene matches: 3. The CDR3 consists of 14 residues. The germline V gene has CDR1 DFQATT and CDR2 SNEGSKA (reference sequence). The DNA for the CDR3 is TGCAGTGCTAGACCGGGACAGGGGGGCTACGAGCAGTACTTC. This gives the protein CSARPGQGGYEQYF.

This clonotype occurred many times. The V and J genes are TRBV29-1 and TRBJ1-2; the D gene is possibly TRBD1 (6 bases). This CDR3 is built from 9 residues. Germline assignment: CDR1 SQVTM and CDR2 ANQGSEA. Trimming pared 8 bases from V and 7 bases from J, leaving 8 bases between. The CDR3 DNA is TGCAGCTTGGACAGTGGCTACACCTTC. It encodes CSLDSGYTF.

This clonotype was observed a few times. The chain uses TRBV10-3 and TRBJ2-1; no clear D gene. V lost 10 bases to trimming and J lost 8 bases, with 12 bases between them. The CDR3 covers 11 residues. Germline CDR1 reads ENHRY; CDR2 reads SYGVKD. This CDR3 is CATRDNDEQFF. Written as DNA, the CDR3 is TGTGCCACGCGAGATAACGATGAGCAGTTCTTC.

This clonotype was counted between two and nine times. This chain joins TRBV18 and TRBJ1-1; 8 positions match TRBD1. Per the germline V gene, CDR1 is KGHSH and CDR2 is LQKENI. This CDR3 has 16 residues. The junction had 7 bases not matched to a gene; V was cut back by 3 bases and J by 1 base. The CDR3 protein is CASSPIIGQGNTEAFF. CDR3 DNA: TGTGCCAGCTCACCCATTATCGGACAGGGGAACACTGAAGCTTTCTTT.

This clonotype came up many times. V is TRBV29-1 and J is TRBJ1-1; D remains ambiguous. Germline CDR1 reads SQVTM; CDR2 reads ANQGSEA. The CDR3 length is 13 residues. V was cut by 0 bases and J by 0 bases, with 5 bases left in between. CDR3 sequence reads: CSVEEELNTEAFF. The CDR3 DNA is TGCAGCGTTGAAGAGGAATTGAACACTGAAGCTTTCTTT. Looking up the rest from reference TRBV29-1 and TRBJ1-1 gives the full variable domain: SAVISQKPSRDICQRGTSLTIQCQVDSQVTMMFWYRQQPGQSLTLIATANQGSEATYESGFVIDKFPISRPNLTFSTLTVSNMSPEDSSIYLCSVEEELNTEAFFGQGTRLTVV.